This T cell receptor (beta chain) was captured in a study of sequential checkpoint blockade in melanoma. Study as a whole: Arm A got nivolumab then ipilimumab; arm B the reverse, 1:1. Maintenance nivolumab came after either treatment sequence.

This CDR3 has 15 residues. With 2 bases clipped from V and 4 bases from J, the junction kept 6 bases outside the gene matches. In germline, CDR1 is SGHRS, CDR2 YFSETQ. The method was immunoSEQ multiplex PCR; TCRdb's version includes in-frame clones alone and lacks a portion of them. The profile shows about 32,000 clones, approximately 82% of them singletons. As for treatment: randomized to nivolumab then ipilimumab (arm A) or the reverse (arm B). DNA-damaging chemotherapy had not been given to any patient beforehand. Live CD3+CD8+ CD19− CD56− cells were sorted from PBMCs. The source was CD8+ T cells sorted from blood (inferred from file names), collected from a patient given nivolumab and ipilimumab in sequence. The sequence was collected from a human donor with melanoma. V and J are TRBV5-1 and TRBJ2-7; 10 bases align to TRBD2. CDR3 region: CASSFGAGGPYEQYF. The CDR3 nucleotides are TGCGCCAGCAGCTTCGGAGCGGGAGGGCCTTACGAGCAGTACTTC.